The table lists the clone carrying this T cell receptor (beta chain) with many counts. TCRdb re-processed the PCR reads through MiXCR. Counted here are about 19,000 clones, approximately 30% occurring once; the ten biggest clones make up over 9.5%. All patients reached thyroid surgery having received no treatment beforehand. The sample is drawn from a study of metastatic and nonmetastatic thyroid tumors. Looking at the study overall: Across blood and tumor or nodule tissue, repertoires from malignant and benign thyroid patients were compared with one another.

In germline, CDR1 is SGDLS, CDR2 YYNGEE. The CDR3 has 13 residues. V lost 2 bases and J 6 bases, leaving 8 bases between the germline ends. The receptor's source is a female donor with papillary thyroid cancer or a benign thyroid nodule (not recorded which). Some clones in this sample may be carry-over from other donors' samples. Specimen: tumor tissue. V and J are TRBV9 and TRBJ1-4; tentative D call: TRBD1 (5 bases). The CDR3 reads CASSVATDEKLFF. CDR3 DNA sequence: TGTGCCAGCAGCGTTGCGACAGATGAAAAACTGTTTTTT.